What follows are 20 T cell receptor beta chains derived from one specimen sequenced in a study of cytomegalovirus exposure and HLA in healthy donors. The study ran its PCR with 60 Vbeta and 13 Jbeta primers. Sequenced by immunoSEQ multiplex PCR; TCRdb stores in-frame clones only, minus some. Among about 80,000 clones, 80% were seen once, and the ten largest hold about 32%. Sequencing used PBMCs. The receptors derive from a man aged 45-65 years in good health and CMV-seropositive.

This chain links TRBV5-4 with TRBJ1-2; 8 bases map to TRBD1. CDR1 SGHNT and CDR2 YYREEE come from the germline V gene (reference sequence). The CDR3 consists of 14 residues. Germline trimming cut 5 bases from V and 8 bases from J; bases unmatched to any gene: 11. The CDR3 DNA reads TGTGCCAGCAGATCGATAAGGACAGGGTACGGCTACACCTTC. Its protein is CASRSIRTGYGYTF.

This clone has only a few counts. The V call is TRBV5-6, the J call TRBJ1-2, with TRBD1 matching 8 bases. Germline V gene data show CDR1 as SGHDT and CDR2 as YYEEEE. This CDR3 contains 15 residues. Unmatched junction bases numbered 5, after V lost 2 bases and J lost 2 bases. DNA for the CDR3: TGTGCCAGCAGCTTATTCAGGGGGCGCAACTATGGCTACACCTTC. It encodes CASSLFRGRNYGYTF.

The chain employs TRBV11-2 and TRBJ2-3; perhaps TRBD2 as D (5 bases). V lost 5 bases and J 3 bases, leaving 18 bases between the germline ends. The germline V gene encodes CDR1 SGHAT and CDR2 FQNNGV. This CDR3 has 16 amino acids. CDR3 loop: CASSPQRLGGTDTQYF. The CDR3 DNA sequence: TGTGCCAGCAGCCCCCAAAGGCTAGGCGGGACAGATACGCAGTATTTT.

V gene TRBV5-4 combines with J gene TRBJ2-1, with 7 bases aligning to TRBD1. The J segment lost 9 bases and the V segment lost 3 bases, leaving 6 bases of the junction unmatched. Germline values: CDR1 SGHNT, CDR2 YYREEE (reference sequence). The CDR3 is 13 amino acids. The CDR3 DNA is TGTGCCAGCAGCTATTCGACAGGGTTTGAGCAGTTCTTC. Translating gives CASSYSTGFEQFF.

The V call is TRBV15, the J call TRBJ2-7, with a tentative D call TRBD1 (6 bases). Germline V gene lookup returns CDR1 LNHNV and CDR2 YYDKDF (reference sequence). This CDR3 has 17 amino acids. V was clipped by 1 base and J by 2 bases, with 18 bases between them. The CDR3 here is CATSRAVFGRGTYEQYF. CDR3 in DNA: TGTGCCACCAGCAGAGCTGTCTTCGGCAGGGGCACCTACGAGCAGTACTTC.

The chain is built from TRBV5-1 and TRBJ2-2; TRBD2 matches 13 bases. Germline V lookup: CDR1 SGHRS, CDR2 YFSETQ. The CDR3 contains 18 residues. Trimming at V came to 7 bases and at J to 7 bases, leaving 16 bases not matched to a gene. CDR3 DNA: TGCGCCAGCGGTCCCGGCTGGACTAGCGGGAGAATAGACGGGGAGCTGTTTTTT. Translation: CASGPGWTSGRIDGELFF.

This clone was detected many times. The DNA for the CDR3 is TGTGCCTGGAATAACTACGAGGACACCGGGGAGCTGTTTTTT. Its protein product is CAWNNYEDTGELFF. V usage is TRBV30 and J usage is TRBJ2-2; D not resolved. V shed 4 bases and J shed 3 bases, with 12 bases lying between them. Germline loops: CDR1 GTSNPN, CDR2 SVGIG (reference sequence). The CDR3 runs 14 residues.

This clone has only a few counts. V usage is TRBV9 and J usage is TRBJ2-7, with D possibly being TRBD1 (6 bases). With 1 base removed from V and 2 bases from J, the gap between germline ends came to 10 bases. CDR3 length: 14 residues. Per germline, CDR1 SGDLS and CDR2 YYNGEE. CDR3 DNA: TGTGCCAGCAGCGTATCCGGACAGACCTACGAGCAGTACTTC. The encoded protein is CASSVSGQTYEQYF.

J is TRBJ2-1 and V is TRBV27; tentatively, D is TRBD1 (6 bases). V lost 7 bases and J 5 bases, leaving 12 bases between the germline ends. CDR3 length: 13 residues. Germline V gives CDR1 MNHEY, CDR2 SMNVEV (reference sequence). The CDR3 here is CASKPGTNNEQFF. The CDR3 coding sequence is TGTGCCAGCAAACCTGGGACAAACAATGAGCAGTTCTTC.

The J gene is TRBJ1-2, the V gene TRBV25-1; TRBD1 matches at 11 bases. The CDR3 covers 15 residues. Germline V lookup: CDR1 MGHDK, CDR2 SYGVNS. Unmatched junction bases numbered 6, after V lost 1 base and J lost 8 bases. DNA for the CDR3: TGTGCCAGCAGTGAATGGGGGACAGGGGGTTGGGGCTACACCTTC. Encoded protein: CASSEWGTGGWGYTF.

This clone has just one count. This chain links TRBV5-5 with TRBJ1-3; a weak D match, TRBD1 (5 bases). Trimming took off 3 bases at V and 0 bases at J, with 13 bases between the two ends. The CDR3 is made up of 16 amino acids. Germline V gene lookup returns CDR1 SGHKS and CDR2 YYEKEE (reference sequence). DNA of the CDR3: TGTGCCAGCAGCTCGATGAGACAGACCTCTGGAAACACCATATATTTT. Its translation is CASSSMRQTSGNTIYF.

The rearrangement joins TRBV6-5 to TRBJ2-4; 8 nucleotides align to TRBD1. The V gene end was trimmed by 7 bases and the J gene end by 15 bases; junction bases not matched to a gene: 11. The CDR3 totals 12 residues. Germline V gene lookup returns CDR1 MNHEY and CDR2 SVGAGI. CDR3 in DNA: TGTGCCAGCAAGGGGACAGGAGGACCCTCGTACTTC. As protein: CASKGTGGPSYF.

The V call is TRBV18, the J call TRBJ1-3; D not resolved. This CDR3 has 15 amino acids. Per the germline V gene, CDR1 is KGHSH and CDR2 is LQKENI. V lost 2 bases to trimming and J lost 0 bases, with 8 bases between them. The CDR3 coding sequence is TGTGCCAGCTCACCATCCCCGAGCTCTGGAAACACCATATATTTT. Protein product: CASSPSPSSGNTIYF.

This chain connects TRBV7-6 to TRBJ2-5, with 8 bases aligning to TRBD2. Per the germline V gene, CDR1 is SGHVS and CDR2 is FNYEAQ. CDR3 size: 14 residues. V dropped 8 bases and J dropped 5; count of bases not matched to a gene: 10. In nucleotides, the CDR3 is TGTGCCAGCGGCAGCGGGAGTGTGGGGGAGACCCAGTACTTC. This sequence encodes CASGSGSVGETQYF.

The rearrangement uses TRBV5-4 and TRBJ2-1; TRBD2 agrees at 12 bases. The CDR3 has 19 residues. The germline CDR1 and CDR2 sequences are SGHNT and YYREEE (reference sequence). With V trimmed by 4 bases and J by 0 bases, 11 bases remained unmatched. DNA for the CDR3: TGTGCCAGCAGCCCACGGACTAGCGGGACGCCGAGCTCCTACAATGAGCAGTTCTTC. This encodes CASSPRTSGTPSSYNEQFF.

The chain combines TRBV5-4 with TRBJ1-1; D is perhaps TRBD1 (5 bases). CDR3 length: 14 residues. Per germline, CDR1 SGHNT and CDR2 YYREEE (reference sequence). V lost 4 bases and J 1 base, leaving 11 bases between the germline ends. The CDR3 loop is CASSAQGGNTEAFF. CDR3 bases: TGTGCCAGCAGCGCTCAGGGAGGGAACACTGAAGCTTTCTTT.

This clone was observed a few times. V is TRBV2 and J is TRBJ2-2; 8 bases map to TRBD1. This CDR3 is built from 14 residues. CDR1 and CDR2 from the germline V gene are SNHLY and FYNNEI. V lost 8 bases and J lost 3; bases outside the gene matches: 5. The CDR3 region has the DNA TGTGCCAGCGGAAGGGACAGGTACACCGGGGAGCTGTTTTTT. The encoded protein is CASGRDRYTGELFF. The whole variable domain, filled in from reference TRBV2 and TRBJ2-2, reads EPEVTQTPSHQVTQMGQEVILRCVPISNHLYFYWYRQILGQKVEFLVSFYNNEISEKSEIFDDQFSVERPDGSNFTLKIRSTKLEDSAMYFCASGRDRYTGELFFGEGSRLTVL.

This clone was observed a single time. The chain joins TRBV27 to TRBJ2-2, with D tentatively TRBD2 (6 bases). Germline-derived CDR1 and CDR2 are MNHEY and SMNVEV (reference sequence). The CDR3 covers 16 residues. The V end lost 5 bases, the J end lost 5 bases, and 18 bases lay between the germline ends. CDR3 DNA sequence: TGTGCCAGCAGTCCCGGGGACTTATGGGCAACCGGGGAGCTGTTTTTT. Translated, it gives CASSPGDLWATGELFF.

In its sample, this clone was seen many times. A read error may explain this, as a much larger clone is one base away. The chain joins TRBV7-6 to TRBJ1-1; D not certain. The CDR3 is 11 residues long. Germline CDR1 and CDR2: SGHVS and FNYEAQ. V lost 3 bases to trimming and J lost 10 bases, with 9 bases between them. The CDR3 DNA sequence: TGTGCCAGCAGCTTGAACGGAGTAGCTTTCTTT. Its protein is CASSLNGVAFF.

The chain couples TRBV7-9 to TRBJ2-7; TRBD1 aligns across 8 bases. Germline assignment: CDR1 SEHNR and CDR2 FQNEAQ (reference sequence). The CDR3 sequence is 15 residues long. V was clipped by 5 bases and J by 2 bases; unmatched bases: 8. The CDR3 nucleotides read TGTGCCAGCAGCCCTAGATTACAGGGGGCCTACGAGCAGTACTTC. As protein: CASSPRLQGAYEQYF.